Following are 26 T cell receptor beta chains from one sample sequenced in a study of blood T cell repertoires in COVID-19. Sequenced by immunoSEQ multiplex PCR; TCRdb stores in-frame clones only, minus some. The data hold 85,000 to 95,000 clones, with about 80% observed a single time. Sequences were obtained from peripheral blood. The receptors come from a man between 65 and 85 years old with acute or convalescent COVID-19.

The chain employs TRBV5-6 and TRBJ1-1; 9 bases agree with TRBD1. The CDR3 covers 15 residues. Germline V gives CDR1 SGHDT, CDR2 YYEEEE. V dropped 4 bases and J dropped 4; count of bases not matched to a gene: 8. The DNA for the CDR3 is TGTGCCAGCAGCGCGGGGACAGGGTTGGTCACTGAAGCTTTCTTT. This encodes CASSAGTGLVTEAFF.

The J gene is TRBJ2-1, the V gene TRBV5-6, with TRBD1 identical over 7 bases. The trim removed 4 bases at V and 3 bases at J, leaving 4 bases unmatched. The CDR3 length is 14 residues. The germline gives CDR1 SGHDT, CDR2 YYEEEE. For the CDR3, the DNA is TGTGCCAGCAGCCTCGGACAGGTCTACAATGAGCAGTTCTTC. Translated: CASSLGQVYNEQFF.

This clone was observed once. The rearrangement links TRBV6-1 to TRBJ1-1; weak D call: TRBD1 (6 bases). This CDR3 is 15 amino acids long. V lost 2 bases and J 6 bases, leaving 16 bases between the germline ends. Germline loops: CDR1 MNHNS, CDR2 SASEGT. CDR3 nucleotides: TGTGCCAGCAGTGAATTGGGGGCGGGTGGCGCTGAAGCTTTCTTT. The encoded protein is CASSELGAGGAEAFF.

The sample holds a few counts of this clone. V is TRBV27 and J is TRBJ2-6, with 7 bases fitting TRBD2. Per the germline V gene, CDR1 is MNHEY and CDR2 is SMNVEV (reference sequence). CDR3 size: 17 residues. V lost 10 bases to trimming and J lost 0 bases; unmatched junction nucleotides: 12. In nucleotides, the CDR3 is TGTGCCATCGACACAGCGGGACGGAACTCTGGGGCCAACGTCCTGACTTTC. This gives the protein CAIDTAGRNSGANVLTF.

V gene TRBV6-4 combines with J gene TRBJ1-6; 8 positions match TRBD1. Germline trimming cut 0 bases from V and 9 bases from J; bases unmatched to any gene: 4. CDR3 length equals 15 residues. Germline lookup yields CDR1 MRHNA and CDR2 SNTAGT. The chain's CDR3 is CASSDSQGAGSPLHF. As DNA, the CDR3 is TGTGCCAGCAGTGACTCCCAGGGGGCAGGTTCACCCCTCCACTTT.

The gene calls are TRBV7-9 and TRBJ1-2; TRBD1 is a possible D gene (6 bases). Germline V lookup: CDR1 SEHNR, CDR2 FQNEAQ (reference sequence). Trimming shortened V by 5 bases and J by 2 bases, and 21 bases separated the two germline ends. The CDR3 extends over 17 amino acids. CDR3 nucleotides: TGTGCCAGCAGCCCCTCGTTTACAGGGTATGGGAACTATGGCTACACCTTC. It is translated as CASSPSFTGYGNYGYTF.

The rearrangement links TRBV24-1 to TRBJ1-5; 7 nucleotides match TRBD1. In germline, CDR1 is KGHDR, CDR2 SFDVKD. The CDR3 length is 17 residues. Germline trimming cut 3 bases from V and 2 bases from J; bases unmatched to any gene: 9. DNA for the CDR3: TGTGCCACCAGTGATCGGGACAGTGCCTTGGGCAATCAGCCCCAGCATTTT. Translation: CATSDRDSALGNQPQHF.

V usage is TRBV30 and J usage is TRBJ1-5; 7 positions agree with TRBD1. The V segment lost 2 bases and the J segment 3 bases; nucleotides outside the gene matches: 7. Germline CDR1 and CDR2: GTSNPN and SVGIG (reference sequence). This CDR3 has 15 residues. CDR3 sequence reads: CAWSNSGQPNQPQHF. The CDR3 coding sequence is TGTGCCTGGAGTAACTCGGGACAGCCCAATCAGCCCCAGCATTTT.

This clone appeared a few times. The J gene is TRBJ2-5, the V gene TRBV12-5, with TRBD1 identical over 11 bases. This CDR3 is 16 amino acids long. Per the germline V gene, CDR1 is LGHNT and CDR2 is FRNRAP. Losses at the gene ends were 1 base for V and 3 bases for J; bases not matched to a gene: 4. The CDR3 coding sequence is TGTGCTAGTGGTTTGGGGACAGGGGGCGTAAAAGAGACCCAGTACTTC. Amino acid sequence: CASGLGTGGVKETQYF.

The chain couples TRBV2 to TRBJ2-3, with D perhaps matching TRBD2 (5 bases). Germline V gene sequence: CDR1 SNHLY, CDR2 FYNNEI. The CDR3 consists of 15 residues. Trimming took off 8 bases at V and 5 bases at J, with 20 bases between the two ends. This chain's CDR3 is CASGVDNGRGDTQYF. CDR3 bases: TGTGCCAGCGGTGTAGACAATGGGAGAGGAGATACGCAGTATTTT. Combining the CDR3 with reference TRBV2 and TRBJ2-3 gives the whole variable domain EPEVTQTPSHQVTQMGQEVILRCVPISNHLYFYWYRQILGQKVEFLVSFYNNEISEKSEIFDDQFSVERPDGSNFTLKIRSTKLEDSAMYFCASGVDNGRGDTQYFGPGTRLTVL.

In its sample, this clone was seen a few times. The chain recombines TRBV12-3 or TRBV12-4 with TRBJ1-2; D is ambiguous. This CDR3 comprises 11 residues. Trimming took off 7 bases at V and 8 bases at J, with 11 bases between the two ends. As DNA, the CDR3 is TGTGCCAGCATGATAGGGAGAGGCTACACCTTC. This encodes CASMIGRGYTF.

Details on this clone: It is unclear where the CDR3 begins or ends on the DNA, so no DNA is shown, and the CDR3 is as TCRdb lists it. V is TRBV21-1 and J is TRBJ2-1; TRBD1 is the table's D call, not checked against the DNA. TRBV21-1 is a recognized pseudogene. The CDR3 contains 16 residues when both ends are counted. CDR3 sequence reads: CASSKVGTGAYNEQFF.

J is TRBJ2-7 and V is TRBV4-1; D unresolved. V lost 2 bases and J lost 6, with 11 bases in between. The CDR3 spans 13 residues. Germline CDR1 MGHRA, CDR2 YSYEKL. CDR3 DNA: TGCGCCAGCAGCCAATGGTCCGGTGCCGAGCAGTACTTC. Translation gives CASSQWSGAEQYF.

The chain carries TRBV9 and TRBJ2-1; TRBD2 aligns across 11 bases. The CDR3 runs 17 residues. V dropped 0 bases and J dropped 4; count of bases not matched to a gene: 6. Germline values: CDR1 SGDLS, CDR2 YYNGEE. In nucleotides, the CDR3 is TGTGCCAGCAGCGTAGGGATAGCGGGAGGGCCGTACAATGAGCAGTTCTTC. It is translated as CASSVGIAGGPYNEQFF.

This clone has just one count. This sample includes further DNA sequences coding for the same CDR3. This chain connects TRBV19 to TRBJ1-1; 8 bases agree with TRBD1. This CDR3 has 15 residues. The V segment lost 3 bases and the J segment 5 bases; nucleotides outside the gene matches: 8. The V gene's germline CDR1 is LNHDA and CDR2 SQIVND (reference sequence). The CDR3 sequence: CASSIPGQGGTEAFF. CDR3 sequence (DNA): TGTGCCAGTAGTATCCCCGGACAGGGCGGGACTGAAGCTTTCTTT.

The chain joins TRBV27 to TRBJ2-3; the match to TRBD1 covers 10 bases. From germline, CDR1 is MNHEY and CDR2 SMNVEV (reference sequence). V lost 4 bases to trimming and J lost 0 bases; unmatched junction nucleotides: 4. This CDR3 has 16 amino acids. The chain's CDR3 is CASSSRQGASTDTQYF. CDR3 nucleotide sequence: TGTGCCAGCAGTTCCCGACAGGGGGCTAGCACAGATACGCAGTATTTT.

The DNA of the CDR3 is TGTGCCACCCGGAGCAATAACTATGGCTACACCTTC. As protein: CATRSNNYGYTF. V usage is TRBV28 and J usage is TRBJ1-2, with D uncertain. Germline values: CDR1 MDHEN, CDR2 SYDVKM. The CDR3 extends over 12 amino acids. Trimming shortened V by 10 bases and J by 1 base, and 10 bases separated the two germline ends.

This rearrangement joins TRBV6-6 to TRBJ2-1; 9 nucleotides line up with TRBD2. Germline V gene lookup returns CDR1 MNHNY and CDR2 SVGAGI (reference sequence). V lost 3 bases, J lost 9 bases, and 12 bases stayed unmatched. The CDR3 extends over 16 amino acids. CDR3 sequence: CASSYFSRGGLSEQFF. The CDR3 DNA sequence: TGTGCCAGCAGTTATTTTTCGCGGGGGGGCCTGAGTGAGCAGTTCTTC.

The gene calls are TRBV2 and TRBJ1-2; D gene ambiguous. CDR1 SNHLY and CDR2 FYNNEI come from the germline V gene. The V end lost 7 bases, the J end lost 0 bases, and 6 bases lay between the germline ends. The CDR3 is made up of 12 amino acids. The CDR3 region is CASIGANYGYTF. CDR3 nucleotides: TGTGCCAGCATCGGGGCTAACTATGGCTACACCTTC.

A note on this clone: The junction differs from germline at one of its ends, possibly a read error. The chain has TRBV13 and TRBJ2-5; possibly TRBD1 for D (7 bases). The CDR3 loop spans 13 amino acids. Germline V gene sequence: CDR1 PRHDT, CDR2 FYEKMQ (reference sequence). The CDR3 region is CASSLGQEGTQYF. The CDR3 DNA reads TGTGCCAGCAGCCTAGGACAGGAGGGGACCCAGTACTTC.

V and J are TRBV20-1 and TRBJ1-4; D ambiguous. Germline V gives CDR1 DFQATT, CDR2 SNEGSKA (reference sequence). The CDR3 sequence is 13 residues long. V was clipped by 3 bases and J by 4 bases, with 9 bases between them. CDR3 region: CSASAQDNEKLFF. The CDR3 DNA sequence: TGCAGTGCTAGTGCTCAGGATAATGAAAAACTGTTTTTT.

This rearrangement joins TRBV10-3 to TRBJ1-2; D gene ambiguous. V lost 5 bases and J lost 3, with 4 bases in between. The CDR3 totals 11 residues. Looked up from germline, CDR1 is ENHRY and CDR2 is SYGVKD. CDR3 region: CAISPDYGYTF. CDR3 nucleotide sequence: TGTGCCATCAGTCCAGACTATGGCTACACCTTC.

V gene TRBV28 combines with J gene TRBJ1-1; D not certain. The CDR3 runs 15 residues. Trimming cost V 7 bases and J 6 bases, with 21 bases left between them. Germline V gene lookup returns CDR1 MDHEN and CDR2 SYDVKM. CDR3: CASTERRGLGAEAFF. CDR3 DNA sequence: TGTGCCAGCACCGAGCGGCGAGGTCTCGGCGCTGAAGCTTTCTTT.

J is TRBJ1-1 and V is TRBV7-2; D gene uncertain. Trimming took off 3 bases at V and 3 bases at J, with 11 bases between the two ends. Per germline, CDR1 SGHTA and CDR2 FQGNSA. The CDR3 runs to 14 residues. The DNA of the CDR3 is TGTGCCAGCAGCTTTAAGGTGAGGGACACTGAAGCTTTCTTT. This codes for CASSFKVRDTEAFF.

The rearrangement uses TRBV29-1 and TRBJ1-1, with D possibly TRBD1 on 6 matching bases. CDR1 is SQVTM and CDR2 is ANQGSEA in the germline V gene. CDR3 length equals 13 residues. Trimming took off 6 bases at V and 7 bases at J, with 18 bases between the two ends. The CDR3 DNA reads TGCAGCGTGGGACCAGGGGACGTCAATGAAGCTTTCTTT. This encodes CSVGPGDVNEAFF.

There are a few counts of this clone. Different DNA sequences within this sample yield the same CDR3. The gene calls are TRBV2 and TRBJ2-3; 7 bases match TRBD2. CDR3 length: 16 residues. The V and J ends lost 1 base and 0 bases, in that order; junction bases with no gene match: 4. Looked up from germline, CDR1 is SNHLY and CDR2 is FYNNEI. CDR3: CASSEVSSGSTDTQYF. CDR3 nucleotides: TGTGCCAGCAGTGAAGTGTCTAGCGGAAGCACAGATACGCAGTATTTT.